The text below deals with one TCR beta chain. Its cognate antigen is unknown. The data were obtained in a study of T cell responses to AZD1222 COVID-19 vaccine. Notes on the study in general: Among spike-specific TCRs, nearly half reportedly target unmutated variant regions. Females made up more of the donors, who were largely white British, and clonal diversity may have come out too low. At study baseline, merely a handful of AZD1222 recipients were seropositive. The CD4 TCRs associated with vaccination extended across spike and predominated at 160-218 and 743-854.

The ends lost 4 bases at V and 5 bases at J; junction bases unmatched: 15. The CDR3 loop spans 17 amino acids. CDR1 is LGHNA and CDR2 is YNFKEQ in the germline V gene. Produced via immunoSEQ multiplex PCR; TCRdb's table is partial and in-frame only. The repertoire holds tens of thousands of clones, with 75% to 85% as singletons. This rearrangement joins TRBV4-2 to TRBJ1-2; 8 nucleotides align to TRBD1. Sequenced here: peripheral blood, sampled 28 days after the second AZD1222 dose. This TCR came from an adult who received the AZD1222 COVID-19 vaccine. CDR3 loop: CASSLVLVSQGEYGYTF. The CDR3 DNA is TGTGCCAGCAGCCTAGTCCTCGTATCACAGGGGGAGTATGGCTACACCTTC.